This T cell receptor (beta chain) appears in the sequencing data of a study of blood T cell repertoires in COVID-19. V lost 6 bases to trimming and J lost 4 bases, with 24 bases between them. Germline V gives CDR1 LNHDA, CDR2 SQIVND (reference sequence). The CDR3 is 17 amino acids. TCRdb's table, derived via immunoSEQ multiplex PCR, lists solely in-frame clones and lacks some. Of 200,000 to 300,000 clones in the sample, 75% to 85% were seen once. The sample was peripheral blood. The TCR originated in a human donor in a cohort sampled during active COVID-19. The V gene is TRBV19, the J gene TRBJ2-5; tentative D call: TRBD2 (6 bases). CDR3 amino acids: CASSFSPRDFNRETQYF. The CDR3 bases are TGTGCCAGTAGCTTTTCTCCCCGGGACTTCAATCGAGAGACCCAGTACTTC.